This record concerns one T cell receptor beta chain sequence. Its target is unknown. The sample comes from a study of cytomegalovirus exposure and HLA in healthy donors. Study-wide results and limits: It was approximately 150 TCR beta chains that were listed as cytomegalovirus-associated. Among CMV-associated TCR beta chains, most appeared HLA-restricted in a later analysis.

Germline V gene data show CDR1 as MGHRA and CDR2 as YSYEKL. The CDR3 contains 15 residues. J gave up 2 bases and V 4 bases, and 8 bases lay outside the gene matches. The PCR had 60 Vbeta and 13 Jbeta primers. Using immunoSEQ multiplex PCR, the repertoire was profiled, and TCRdb retains in-frame clones only, with some absent. Its table records about 53,000 clones. The receptor was derived from a young man in good health and CMV-seropositive. The sample consisted of PBMCs. The chain couples TRBV4-1 to TRBJ2-7; 7 bases fit TRBD2. The CDR3 coding sequence is TGCGCCAGCAGCCCAGGACTAGGCGGCCCCTACGAGCAGTACTTC. It specifies CASSPGLGGPYEQYF.